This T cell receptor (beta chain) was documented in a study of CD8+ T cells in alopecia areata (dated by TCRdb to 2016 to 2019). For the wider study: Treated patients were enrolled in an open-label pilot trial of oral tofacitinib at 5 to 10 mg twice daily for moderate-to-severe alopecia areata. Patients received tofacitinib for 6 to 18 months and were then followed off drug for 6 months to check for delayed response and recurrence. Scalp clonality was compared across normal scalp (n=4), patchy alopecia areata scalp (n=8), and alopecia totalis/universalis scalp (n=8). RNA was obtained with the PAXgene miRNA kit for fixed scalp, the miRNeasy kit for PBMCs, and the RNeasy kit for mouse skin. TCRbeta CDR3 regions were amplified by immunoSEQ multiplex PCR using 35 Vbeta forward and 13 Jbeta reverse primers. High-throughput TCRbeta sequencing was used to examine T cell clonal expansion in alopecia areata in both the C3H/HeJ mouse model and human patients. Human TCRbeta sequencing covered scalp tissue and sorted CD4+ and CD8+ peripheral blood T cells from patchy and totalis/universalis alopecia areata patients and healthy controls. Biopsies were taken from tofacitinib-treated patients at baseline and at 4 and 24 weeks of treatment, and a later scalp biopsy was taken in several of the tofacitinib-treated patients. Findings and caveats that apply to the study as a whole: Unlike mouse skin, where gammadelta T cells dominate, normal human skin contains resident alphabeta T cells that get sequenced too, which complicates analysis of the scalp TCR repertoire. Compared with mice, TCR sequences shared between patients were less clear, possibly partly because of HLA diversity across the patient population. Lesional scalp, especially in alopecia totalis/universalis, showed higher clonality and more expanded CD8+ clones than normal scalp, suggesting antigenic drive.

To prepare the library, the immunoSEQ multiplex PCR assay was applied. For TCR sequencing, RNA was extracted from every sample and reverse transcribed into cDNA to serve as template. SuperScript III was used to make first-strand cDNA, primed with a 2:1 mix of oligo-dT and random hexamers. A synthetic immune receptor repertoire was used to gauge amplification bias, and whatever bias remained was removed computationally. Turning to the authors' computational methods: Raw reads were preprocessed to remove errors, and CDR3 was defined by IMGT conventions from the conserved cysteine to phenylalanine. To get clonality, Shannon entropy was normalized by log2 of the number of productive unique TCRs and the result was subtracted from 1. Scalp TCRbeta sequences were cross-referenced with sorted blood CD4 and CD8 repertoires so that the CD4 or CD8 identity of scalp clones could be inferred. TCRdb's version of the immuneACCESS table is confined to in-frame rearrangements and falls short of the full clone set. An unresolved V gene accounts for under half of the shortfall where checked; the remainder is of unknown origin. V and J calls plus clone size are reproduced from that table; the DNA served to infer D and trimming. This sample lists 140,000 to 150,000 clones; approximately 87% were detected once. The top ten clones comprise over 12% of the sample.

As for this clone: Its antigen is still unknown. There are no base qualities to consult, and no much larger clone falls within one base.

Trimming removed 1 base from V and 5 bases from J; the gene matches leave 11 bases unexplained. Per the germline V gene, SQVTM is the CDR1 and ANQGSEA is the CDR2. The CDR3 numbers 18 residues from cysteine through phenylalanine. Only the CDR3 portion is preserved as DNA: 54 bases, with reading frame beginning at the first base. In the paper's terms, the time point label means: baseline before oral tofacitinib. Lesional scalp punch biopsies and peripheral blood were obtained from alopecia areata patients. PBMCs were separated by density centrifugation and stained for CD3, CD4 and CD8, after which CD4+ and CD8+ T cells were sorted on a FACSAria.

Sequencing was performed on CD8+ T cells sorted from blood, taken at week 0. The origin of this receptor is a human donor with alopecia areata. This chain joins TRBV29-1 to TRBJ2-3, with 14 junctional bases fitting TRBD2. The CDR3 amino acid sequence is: CSVEGLVGTSGSGDTQYF. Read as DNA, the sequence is TGCAGCGTTGAAGGTCTAGTTGGGACTAGCGGGAGCGGAGATACGCAGTATTTT.